Described below is a single T cell receptor beta chain sequence and its context. Its antigen is unidentified. V gave up 1 base and J gave up 7 bases, with 19 bases separating them. This CDR3 region has 16 residues. Germline-derived CDR1 and CDR2 are SGHTA and FQGTGA. These data are taken from a study of T cell responses to AZD1222 COVID-19 vaccine. Generated by immunoSEQ multiplex PCR, the TCRdb table keeps only in-frame clones and is missing some. The profile shows about 130,000 clones, 70% to 90% of them singletons. General study results and limits: Samples come after the peak T cell response, not at day 14. The donor group comprised mostly white British people and more females; the analysis possibly underestimated clonal diversity.

The sequence was obtained from an adult in good health. Sequenced here: peripheral blood, sampled on day 0 of AZD1222 vaccination. The gene calls are TRBV7-3 and TRBJ1-2; possibly TRBD1 for D (5 bases). For the CDR3, the DNA is TGTGCCAGCAGCTTAAGTCTGGTCGCCGGGGGTGGTGGCTACACCTTC. It translates to CASSLSLVAGGGGYTF.